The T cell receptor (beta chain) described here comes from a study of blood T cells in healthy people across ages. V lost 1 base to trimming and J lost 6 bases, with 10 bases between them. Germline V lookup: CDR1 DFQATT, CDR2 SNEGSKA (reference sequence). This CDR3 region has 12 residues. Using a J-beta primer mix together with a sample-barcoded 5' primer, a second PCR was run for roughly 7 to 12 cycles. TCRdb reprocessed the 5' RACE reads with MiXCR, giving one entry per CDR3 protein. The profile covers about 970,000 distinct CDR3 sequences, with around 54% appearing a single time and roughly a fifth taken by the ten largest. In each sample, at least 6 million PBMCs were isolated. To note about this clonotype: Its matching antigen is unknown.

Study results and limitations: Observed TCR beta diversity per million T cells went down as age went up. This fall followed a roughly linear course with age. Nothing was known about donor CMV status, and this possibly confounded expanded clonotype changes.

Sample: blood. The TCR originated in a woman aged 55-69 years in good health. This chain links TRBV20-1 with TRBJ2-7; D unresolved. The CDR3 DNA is TGCAGTGCTAGAGTGGGCACTCCCGAGCAGTACTTC. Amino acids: CSARVGTPEQYF.